These 13 T cell receptor beta chains originate from one sample sequenced in a study of CD8 T cell repertoires and HIV-1 epitope variants. Their specific antigens are unknown. TCRdb's table, derived via immunoSEQ multiplex PCR, lists solely in-frame clones and lacks some. This table has around 5,100 clones, approximately 61% appearing once. Sequenced sample: cultured CD8+ T cells derived from PBMCs. The receptor source for this set is a male donor with HIV.

This clone turned up a few times. The chain joins TRBV5-1 to TRBJ1-2; D not certain. Germline V gene data show CDR1 as SGHRS and CDR2 as YFSETQ. V lost 0 bases, J lost 5 bases, and 8 bases lay in between. The CDR3 has 13 amino acids. For the CDR3, the DNA is TGCGCCAGCAGCTTGGCAGCGGAGTATGGCTACACCTTC. It specifies CASSLAAEYGYTF.

This clone was recorded only once. The chain joins TRBV7-2 to TRBJ2-3; 11 nucleotides match TRBD2. The junction had 7 bases not matched to a gene; V was cut back by 6 bases and J by 5 bases. CDR3 length equals 15 residues. Germline CDR1 is SGHTA and CDR2 is FQGNSA. The CDR3 loop reads CASSVAGGPGDTQYF. Here the CDR3 DNA reads TGTGCCAGCAGTGTAGCGGGAGGGCCAGGAGATACGCAGTATTTT.

The rearrangement links TRBV28 to TRBJ2-7; D is unclear. Germline CDR1 MDHEN, CDR2 SYDVKM. The V gene lost 4 bases and the J gene lost 2 bases, with 12 bases spanning the gap. This CDR3 is built from 14 residues. CDR3 coding DNA: TGTGCCAGCAGTTCAGATGTCTCGGCCTACGAGCAGTACTTC. It translates to CASSSDVSAYEQYF.

This clone turned up a few times. This chain joins TRBV2 and TRBJ2-5; possibly TRBD2 for D (5 bases). Germline V gene lookup returns CDR1 SNHLY and CDR2 FYNNEI. The CDR3 contains 15 residues. With 6 bases removed from V and 2 bases from J, the gap between germline ends came to 16 bases. The CDR3: CASSSAGIDQETQYF. The CDR3 DNA reads TGTGCCAGCAGCTCCGCCGGGATAGATCAAGAGACCCAGTACTTC.

The J gene is TRBJ2-7, the V gene TRBV6-1; TRBD1 might be the D (6 bases). The CDR3 sequence is 15 residues long. V lost 2 bases and J 3 bases, leaving 14 bases between the germline ends. Germline values: CDR1 MNHNS, CDR2 SASEGT. CDR3 DNA sequence: TGTGCCAGCAGTGAACTCGCAGGGGTCTTCTACGAGCAGTACTTC. This encodes CASSELAGVFYEQYF.

V and J are TRBV28 and TRBJ2-2; tentative D call: TRBD1 (6 bases). Per germline, CDR1 MDHEN and CDR2 SYDVKM. The CDR3 sequence is 15 residues long. V gave up 3 bases and J gave up 4 bases, with 12 bases separating them. In DNA form, the CDR3 reads TGTGCCAGCAGTTTGCAGGGGAGTACCACCGGGGAGCTGTTTTTT. The encoded protein is CASSLQGSTTGELFF.

V and J are TRBV5-1 and TRBJ1-5, with D maybe TRBD1 (6 bases). The germline CDR1 and CDR2 sequences are SGHRS and YFSETQ. The ends were cut back, 2 bases at V and 3 bases at J, with 12 bases in the middle. CDR3 length: 15 amino acids. The CDR3 is CASSLQGLLNQPQHF. In DNA, the CDR3 is TGCGCCAGCAGCTTACAGGGCCTTCTCAATCAGCCCCAGCATTTT.

This clone was seen only a few times. This chain links TRBV25-1 with TRBJ1-1; D is unclear. V was shortened by 2 bases and J by 7 bases, with 8 bases between the two germline ends. Germline CDR1 is MGHDK and CDR2 is SYGVNS. CDR3 length equals 12 residues. The CDR3 bases are TGTGCCAGCAGTGAAGGGCAGCTTGAAGCTTTCTTT. This sequence encodes CASSEGQLEAFF.

This chain joins TRBV10-3 and TRBJ1-1; 7 bases map to TRBD1. Losses at the gene ends were 4 bases for V and 7 bases for J; bases not matched to a gene: 15. Germline V CDR1 and CDR2: ENHRY, SYGVKD. The CDR3 length is 16 residues. CDR3 amino acids: CAISAGDAGTADEAFF. The CDR3 DNA sequence: TGTGCCATCAGTGCCGGAGACGCGGGGACAGCTGATGAAGCTTTCTTT.

The chain couples TRBV9 to TRBJ2-1; D is possibly TRBD1 (6 bases). The germline V gene has CDR1 SGDLS and CDR2 YYNGEE. Trimming cost V 0 bases and J 0 bases, with 7 bases left between them. The CDR3 loop spans 15 amino acids. The CDR3 reads CASSVAQGSYNEQFF. CDR3 bases: TGTGCCAGCAGCGTAGCACAGGGCTCCTACAATGAGCAGTTCTTC.

J is TRBJ1-2 and V is TRBV4-3, with D hard to call. Germline lookup yields CDR1 LGHNA and CDR2 YSLEER. Trimming cost V 0 bases and J 3 bases, with 14 bases left between them. The length of the CDR3 is 16 residues. The CDR3 DNA reads TGCGCCAGCAGCCAAGATCCCCCAGACTTGGACTATGGCTACACCTTC. As protein: CASSQDPPDLDYGYTF.

This chain links TRBV28 with TRBJ1-1; no reliable D call. CDR3 length equals 11 residues. V was cut by 6 bases and J by 7 bases, with 9 bases left in between. CDR1 and CDR2 from the germline V gene are MDHEN and SYDVKM. In DNA form, the CDR3 reads TGTGCCAGCAGCCCTCCCGGTGAAGCTTTCTTT. Residues: CASSPPGEAFF.

This clone appeared a few times. This sample includes further DNA sequences coding for the same CDR3. The chain employs TRBV6-5 and TRBJ2-1, with D perhaps TRBD1 or TRBD2 (5 bases each). This CDR3 is built from 12 residues. Germline CDR1 reads MNHEY; CDR2 reads SVGAGI. V shed 5 bases and J shed 10 bases, with 12 bases lying between them. The CDR3 DNA is TGTGCCAGCAGTCCTGGGGGTGGCGAGCAGTTCTTC. It translates to CASSPGGGEQFF.